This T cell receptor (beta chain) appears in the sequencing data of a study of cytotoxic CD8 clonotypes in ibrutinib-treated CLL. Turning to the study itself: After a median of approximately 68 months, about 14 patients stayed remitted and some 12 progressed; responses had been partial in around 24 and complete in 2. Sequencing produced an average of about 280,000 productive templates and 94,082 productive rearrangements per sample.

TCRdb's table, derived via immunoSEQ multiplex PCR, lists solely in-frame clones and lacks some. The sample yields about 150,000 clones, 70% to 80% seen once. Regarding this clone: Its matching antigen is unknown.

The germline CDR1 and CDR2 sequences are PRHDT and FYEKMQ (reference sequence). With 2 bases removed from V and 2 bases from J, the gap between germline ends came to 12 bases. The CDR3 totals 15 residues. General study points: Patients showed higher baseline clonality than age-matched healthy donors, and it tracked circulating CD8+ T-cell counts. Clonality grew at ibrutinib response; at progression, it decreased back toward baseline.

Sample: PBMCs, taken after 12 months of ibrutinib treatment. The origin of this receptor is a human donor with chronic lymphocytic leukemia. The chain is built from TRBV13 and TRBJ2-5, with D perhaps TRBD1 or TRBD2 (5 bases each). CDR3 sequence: CASSLWDPLQETQYF. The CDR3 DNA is TGTGCCAGCAGCTTATGGGACCCGCTTCAAGAGACCCAGTACTTC.